This is a list of T cell receptor beta chains from one sample in a study of patients and donors after allogeneic stem cell transplantation. TCRdb re-analysed the RT-PCR reads in MiXCR, keeping a single row per CDR3 protein. The profile shows about 960,000 distinct CDR3 sequences, roughly 17% of them singletons. The specimen sequenced was blood, either unsorted or a sorted T cell fraction (not recorded which). The receptors were gathered from a human donor who was either an allogeneic HSCT recipient or a stem cell or donor lymphocyte infusion donor (not recorded which). It is not recorded whose cells these are; they may come from a transplant donor. Each CDR3 is given with its conserved first and last residue. A D gene is named only where the DNA matches it firmly. Clone size is stated in some rows and not others, as once, few, many or a class when expanded.

v_call	j_call	clone_size	d_call	cdr3_aa	cdr3_nt
TRBV3-1	TRBJ2-3	-	TRBD2	CASDRTSGASTDTQYF	TGTGCCAGCGACCGGACTAGCGGGGCTAGCACAGATACGCAGTATTTT
TRBV12-3/TRBV12-4	TRBJ1-2	-	TRBD1	CASSRRRGATGEDYTF	TGTGCCAGCAGCCGGAGGAGAGGCGCGACAGGGGAAGACTACACCTTC
TRBV5-5	TRBJ2-5	many	-	CASSLSAQNQETQYF	TGTGCCAGCAGCTTGTCGGCCCAAAACCAAGAGACCCAGTACTTC
TRBV20-1	TRBJ2-1	-	TRBD1	CSARGTGGRYYNEQFF	TGCAGTGCTAGAGGGACAGGGGGTCGGTACTACAATGAGCAGTTCTTC
TRBV4-3	TRBJ1-1	-	-	CASSQDPGENTEAFF	TGCGCCAGCAGCCAAGATCCGGGGGAAAACACTGAAGCTTTCTTT
TRBV5-1	TRBJ1-1	-	TRBD1	CASGRQGMTEAFF	TGCGCCAGCGGCCGACAGGGGATGACTGAAGCTTTCTTT
TRBV11-2	TRBJ2-3	few	-	CASSLTGLDTQYF	TGTGCCAGCAGCTTAACAGGGCTTGATACGCAGTATTTT
TRBV5-1	TRBJ1-2	-	TRBD1	CASSAGQPLLYGYTF	TGCGCCAGCAGCGCGGGACAGCCGCTTCTCTATGGCTACACCTTC
TRBV6-1	TRBJ2-1	few	TRBD2	CASSEAVAGRGNEQFF	TGTGCCAGCAGTGAAGCGGTAGCGGGACGAGGCAATGAGCAGTTCTTC
TRBV24-1	TRBJ1-5	few	TRBD1	CATSMGRGRGDQPQHF	TGTGCCACCAGCATGGGGAGGGGGCGTGGGGATCAGCCCCAGCATTTT
TRBV15	TRBJ2-4	few	-	CATSRERTVAKNIQYF	TGTGCCACCAGCAGAGAAAGGACAGTAGCCAAAAACATTCAGTACTTC
TRBV7-3	TRBJ2-1	-	-	CASSSSGYYNEQFF	TGTGCCAGCAGCTCATCCGGGTACTACAATGAGCAGTTCTTC
TRBV4-1	TRBJ2-3	-	TRBD1	CASSGTGQRTQYF	TGCGCCAGCAGCGGTACGGGACAGCGTACGCAGTATTTT
TRBV7-8	TRBJ2-1	-	TRBD2	CASSLVLAGVAYNEQFF	TGTGCCAGCAGCTTAGTTCTAGCGGGGGTCGCCTACAATGAGCAGTTCTTC
TRBV6-1	TRBJ1-1	-	-	CASSESHWVTAPNTEAFF	TGTGCCAGCAGTGAAAGTCACTGGGTCACGGCCCCGAACACTGAAGCTTTCTTT
TRBV12-3/TRBV12-4	TRBJ2-1	few	-	CASSFLLSDSYNEQFF	TGTGCCAGCAGTTTTTTGTTGTCAGACTCCTACAATGAGCAGTTCTTC
TRBV9	TRBJ1-1	few	TRBD1	CASSVLSGTGGTEAFF	TGTGCCAGCAGCGTGCTCTCCGGGACAGGTGGCACTGAAGCTTTCTTT
TRBV6-5	TRBJ2-7	few	TRBD1	CASSSGTGEREQYF	TGTGCCAGCAGTTCCGGGACAGGGGAGCGCGAGCAGTACTTC
TRBV28	TRBJ2-5	few	-	CASSFQRVGETQYF	TGTGCCAGCAGTTTTCAGAGGGTCGGGGAGACCCAGTACTTC
TRBV27	TRBJ1-3	-	-	CASSGSSSGNTIYF	TGTGCCAGCAGTGGTTCAAGCTCTGGAAACACCATATATTTT
TRBV5-1	TRBJ1-1	many	TRBD1	CASSLGQPNTEAFF	TGTGCCAGCAGCTTGGGACAGCCGAACACTGAAGCTTTCTTT
TRBV5-1	TRBJ1-1	few	-	CASSWGGRGNTEAFF	TGCGCCAGCAGCTGGGGCGGACGTGGGAACACTGAAGCTTTCTTT
TRBV6-1	TRBJ2-5	few	-	CASSEEGGRFQETQYF	TGTGCCAGCAGTGAAGAAGGGGGACGGTTCCAAGAGACCCAGTACTTC
TRBV24-1	TRBJ2-1	many	TRBD2	CATSSLTGGSYNEQFF	TGTGCCACCAGTAGTCTGACGGGAGGATCCTACAATGAGCAGTTCTTC
TRBV29-1	TRBJ2-1	-	TRBD2	CSGDLSGVGNEQFF	TGCAGCGGAGACCTTAGCGGGGTGGGGAATGAGCAGTTCTTC
TRBV14	TRBJ1-1	-	-	CASSNEGRVNTEAFF	TGTGCCAGCAGCAACGAGGGACGGGTGAACACTGAAGCTTTCTTT
TRBV29-1	TRBJ2-2	few	-	CSVEDSLGGGGELFF	TGCAGCGTTGAAGACTCCCTGGGAGGTGGCGGGGAGCTGTTTTTT
TRBV7-2	TRBJ2-5	-	-	CASSPPAEETQYF	TGTGCCAGCAGCCCCCCGGCTGAAGAGACCCAGTACTTC
TRBV6-1	TRBJ2-1	few	-	CASRWLALGDEQFF	TGTGCCAGCAGGTGGCTAGCCCTGGGGGATGAGCAGTTCTTC
TRBV3-1	TRBJ2-4	-	-	CASSQLGENIQYF	TGTGCCAGCAGCCAGCTAGGCGAAAACATTCAGTACTTC
TRBV4-3	TRBJ2-5	-	TRBD2	CASSQGTSRRWGQETQYF	TGCGCCAGCAGCCAAGGGACTAGCAGGCGTTGGGGCCAAGAGACCCAGTACTTC
TRBV4-1	TRBJ2-2	-	-	CASSQEGGSGALAGELFF	TGCGCCAGCAGCCAAGAGGGGGGATCGGGGGCGCTTGCCGGGGAGCTGTTTTTT
TRBV20-1	TRBJ2-7	few	TRBD2	CSALLAGVGYEQYF	TGCAGTGCGTTACTAGCGGGGGTCGGCTACGAGCAGTACTTC
TRBV3-1	TRBJ2-3	-	TRBD2	CASSRLRTSLSDTQYF	TGTGCCAGCAGTCGTCTTCGGACTAGCTTGTCCGATACGCAGTATTTT
TRBV9	TRBJ2-7	-	TRBD1	CASSVEQTGDHEQYF	TGTGCCAGCAGCGTGGAACAGACAGGGGACCACGAGCAGTACTTC
TRBV9	TRBJ2-5	few	TRBD1	CASSVDGTGRGETQYF	TGTGCCAGCAGCGTAGATGGGACAGGGAGGGGAGAGACCCAGTACTTC
TRBV20-1	TRBJ2-5	-	-	CSARSRDSQETQYF	TGCAGTGCTAGGAGCCGGGACTCACAAGAGACCCAGTACTTC
TRBV4-1	TRBJ2-5	few	-	CASSQDAAGYQETQYF	TGCGCCAGCAGCCAAGATGCCGCTGGGTACCAAGAGACCCAGTACTTC
TRBV6-1	TRBJ1-4	-	TRBD1	CASRRTGLNEKLFF	TGTGCCAGCAGACGGACAGGGCTTAATGAAAAACTGTTTTTT
TRBV7-2	TRBJ2-7	-	-	CASSRDNTYEQYF	TGTGCCAGCAGCCGGGACAACACCTACGAGCAGTACTTC
TRBV18	TRBJ2-1	few	TRBD2	CASSSPGLAYYNEQFF	TGTGCCAGCTCATCGCCTGGACTAGCTTACTACAATGAGCAGTTCTTC
TRBV2	TRBJ1-5	few	TRBD1	CASSQEQGDSNQPQHF	TGTGCCAGCAGTCAAGAACAGGGGGATAGCAATCAGCCCCAGCATTTT
TRBV27	TRBJ2-5	-	-	CASSGKRTGWETQYF	TGTGCCAGCAGTGGGAAGCGGACGGGGTGGGAGACCCAGTACTTC
TRBV20-1	TRBJ2-7	-	-	CSARVPPRTLEGEQYF	TGCAGTGCTAGAGTACCCCCCAGGACCCTCGAAGGCGAGCAGTACTTC
TRBV24-1	TRBJ2-2	-	-	CATSAGLTGELFF	TGTGCCACCAGTGCGGGACTGACCGGGGAGCTGTTTTTT
TRBV5-1	TRBJ2-5	-	-	CASSLDQKRMNQETQYF	TGCGCCAGCAGCTTAGATCAGAAAAGAATGAACCAAGAGACCCAGTACTTC
TRBV4-3	TRBJ2-3	few	-	CASSQRAGSSTDTQYF	TGCGCCAGCAGCCAAAGGGCGGGCTCTAGCACAGATACGCAGTATTTT
TRBV5-1	TRBJ2-3	-	-	CASSLGAGRRWTTDTQYF	TGCGCCAGCAGCCTCGGGGCAGGGAGGAGGTGGACCACAGATACGCAGTATTTT
TRBV24-1	TRBJ2-3	few	TRBD2	CATSDSYSGADTQYF	TGTGCCACCAGTGATTCCTATAGCGGGGCAGATACGCAGTATTTT
TRBV3-1	TRBJ1-2	many	-	CASSRRDGYTF	TGTGCCAGCAGCCGCAGGGACGGCTACACCTTC
TRBV6-1	TRBJ2-3	-	-	CASSVYLDTQYF	TGTGCCAGCAGTGTCTATTTAGATACGCAGTATTTT
TRBV20-1	TRBJ1-4	few	-	CSASGGGQGLNEKLFF	TGCAGTGCTAGTGGGGGGGGGCAAGGTCTTAATGAAAAACTGTTTTTT